This record covers a single TCR beta chain. Its antigen is not identified. The PCR used 60 Vbeta and 13 Jbeta primers. The method was immunoSEQ multiplex PCR; TCRdb's version includes in-frame clones alone and lacks a portion of them. The sample carries tens of thousands of clones, nearly 85% recorded once. The sample belongs to a study of cytomegalovirus exposure and HLA in healthy donors. Study as a whole: Early released data comprised 80 million to 100 million unique TCRs from HLA-typed donors.

General study findings and limits: An analysis was carried out later, and it reportedly showed fewer N-insertions in an Asian-associated ancestry cluster than the roughly 700-donor mean. In a later analysis, common viral pathogens appeared linked to several of the most significant clusters. Cytomegalovirus association was listed for approximately 150 TCR beta chains.

The trim removed 4 bases at V and 6 bases at J, leaving 10 bases unmatched. The CDR3 is 17 residues long. The germline CDR1 and CDR2 sequences are LGHNA and YSLEER. The chain is built from TRBV4-3 and TRBJ2-3; 13 positions agree with TRBD2. The sequence was obtained from a man aged 25-45 years in good health and CMV-seronegative. Sequences were obtained from PBMCs. The CDR3 DNA sequence: TGCGCCAGCAGCCCTACGACTAGCGGGAGGTTCGGGGATACGCAGTATTTT. This codes for CASSPTTSGRFGDTQYF.